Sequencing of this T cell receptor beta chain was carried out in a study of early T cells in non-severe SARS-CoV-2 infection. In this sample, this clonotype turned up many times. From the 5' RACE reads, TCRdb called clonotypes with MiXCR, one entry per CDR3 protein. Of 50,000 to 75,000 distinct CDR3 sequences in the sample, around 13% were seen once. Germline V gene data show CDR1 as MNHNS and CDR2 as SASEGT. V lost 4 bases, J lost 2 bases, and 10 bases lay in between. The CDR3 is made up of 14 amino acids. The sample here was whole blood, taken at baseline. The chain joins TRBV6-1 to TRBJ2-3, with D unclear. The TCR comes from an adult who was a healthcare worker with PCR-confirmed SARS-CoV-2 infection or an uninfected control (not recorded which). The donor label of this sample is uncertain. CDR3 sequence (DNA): TGTGCCAGCAGTGTGCTCGGGCACACAGATACGCAGTATTTT. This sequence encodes CASSVLGHTDTQYF.